Following are 20 T cell receptor beta chains from one sample sequenced in a study of blood T cell repertoires in COVID-19. Assay: immunoSEQ multiplex PCR; the TCRdb copy retains only in-frame clones and omits some. Of a few hundred thousand clones in the sample, more than 75% are singletons; the top ten hold roughly 1.2%. The sequenced material came from PBMCs or T cells enriched from blood (not recorded which). These receptors were taken from a woman under 30 who had recovered from COVID-19.

The chain has TRBV7-3 and TRBJ2-1; 9 bases line up with TRBD2. V lost 5 bases to trimming and J lost 4 bases; unmatched junction nucleotides: 3. Germline CDR1 reads SGHTA; CDR2 reads FQGTGA. CDR3 size: 14 residues. CDR3 nucleotides: TGTGCCAGCAGCCTTAGCGGGGGTTACAATGAGCAGTTCTTC. Encoded protein: CASSLSGGYNEQFF.

The chain has TRBV19 and TRBJ1-2; TRBD1 matches 9 bases. This CDR3 region has 16 residues. Trimming removed 5 bases from V and 2 bases from J; junction bases left unmatched: 9. Per germline, CDR1 LNHDA and CDR2 SQIVND (reference sequence). CDR3 loop: CASSPGQGVLNYGYTF. CDR3 nucleotide sequence: TGTGCCAGTAGTCCGGGACAGGGCGTGCTAAACTATGGCTACACCTTC.

The chain uses TRBV18 and TRBJ1-5, with TRBD1 matching 8 bases. This CDR3 is built from 13 residues. Germline V gene lookup returns CDR1 KGHSH and CDR2 LQKENI. V gave up 4 bases and J gave up 9 bases; unmatched junction bases: 5. The CDR3 loop is CASSLTGDRPQHF. CDR3 DNA sequence: TGTGCCAGCTCACTGACAGGGGACAGGCCCCAGCATTTT.

V is TRBV30 and J is TRBJ2-2; D is possibly TRBD2 (6 bases). CDR1 and CDR2 from the germline V gene are GTSNPN and SVGIG (reference sequence). The CDR3 sequence is 13 residues long. Trimming removed 5 bases from V and 9 bases from J, with 16 bases in between. The CDR3 loop is CAWDGTERRELFF. The CDR3 coding sequence is TGTGCCTGGGACGGGACTGAGCGCCGGGAGCTGTTTTTT.

This chain uses TRBV19 with TRBJ1-1; D is unclear. The length of the CDR3 is 14 residues. Germline V gene lookup returns CDR1 LNHDA and CDR2 SQIVND (reference sequence). Trimming took 1 base from V and 0 from J, leaving 6 bases between them. The CDR3 DNA follows: TGTGCCAGTAGTATAGTCAGGTTGAACACTGAAGCTTTCTTT. Encoded protein: CASSIVRLNTEAFF.

The genes are TRBV7-3 and TRBJ2-2; 7 bases map to TRBD2. This CDR3 contains 16 residues. The J segment lost 3 bases and the V segment lost 2 bases, leaving 6 bases of the junction unmatched. In germline, CDR1 is SGHTA, CDR2 FQGTGA. CDR3 DNA sequence: TGTGCCAGCAGCTTACGGGGCGGGGGTTACACCGGGGAGCTGTTTTTT. This codes for CASSLRGGGYTGELFF.

This chain links TRBV3-1 (or the pseudogene TRBV3-2) with TRBJ2-3; TRBD2 agrees at 15 bases. The ends lost 4 bases at V and 5 bases at J; junction bases unmatched: 7. CDR1 is LGHDT, CDR2 YNNKEL, per germline (reference sequence). The CDR3 is made up of 17 amino acids. Written as DNA, the CDR3 is TGTGCCAGCAGCCCGCCCCGGACTAGCGGGGGGGGAGATACGCAGTATTTT. This codes for CASSPPRTSGGGDTQYF.

This chain joins TRBV4-2 and TRBJ2-5, with TRBD2 identical over 8 bases. The CDR3 is 16 residues long. V shed 3 bases, J shed 2 bases, and the junction held 8 bases outside the gene matches. Germline V gene data show CDR1 as LGHNA and CDR2 as YNFKEQ. CDR3 sequence: CASSHGERGSQETQYF. The CDR3 coding sequence is TGTGCCAGCAGCCATGGCGAGCGGGGGTCTCAAGAGACCCAGTACTTC.

This chain links TRBV2 with TRBJ1-5; the D is unclear. There are 15 residues in the CDR3. V was pared by 6 bases and J by 0 bases, with 12 bases between. Germline CDR1 reads SNHLY; CDR2 reads FYNNEI. Written as DNA, the CDR3 is TGTGCCAGCAGCCCGTCCTTAAATAGCAATCAGCCCCAGCATTTT. Its protein is CASSPSLNSNQPQHF.

V gene TRBV11-3 combines with J gene TRBJ2-7; 7 nucleotides agree with TRBD1. J was trimmed by 6 bases and V by 5 bases; bases with no gene match: 13. The CDR3 spans 15 residues. Germline CDR1 and CDR2: SGHNT and YENEEA. In DNA, the CDR3 is TGTGCCAGCAGCCCGTTCGGGACAGATAATGCCGAGCAGTACTTC. Protein sequence: CASSPFGTDNAEQYF.

The chain links TRBV14 to TRBJ1-2, with a tentative D call TRBD1 (6 bases). Germline V CDR1 and CDR2: SGHDN, FVKESK. This CDR3 region has 15 residues. With 4 bases removed from V and 4 bases from J, the gap between germline ends came to 16 bases. For the CDR3, the DNA is TGTGCCAGCAGCCCAGGGGCCGGGGGGTTCTATGGCTACACCTTC. Translating gives CASSPGAGGFYGYTF.

V gene TRBV28 combines with J gene TRBJ2-1, with D unclear. Trimming removed 7 bases at V and 7 bases at J, with 17 bases between. Germline V CDR1 and CDR2: MDHEN, SYDVKM. The CDR3 sequence is 14 residues long. The CDR3 spells CASTPPEQTNEQFF. CDR3 DNA: TGTGCCAGCACCCCGCCTGAGCAGACAAATGAGCAGTTCTTC.

This clone has just a few counts. This rearrangement joins TRBV2 to TRBJ1-3; TRBD1 is a possible D gene (6 bases). The CDR3 is made up of 16 amino acids. The V end was cut by 4 bases, the J end by 0 bases, with 13 bases between. Germline V gives CDR1 SNHLY, CDR2 FYNNEI. The CDR3 coding sequence is TGTGCCAGCAGTGGGGTGGGACATGTCTCTGGAAACACCATATATTTT. Its translation is CASSGVGHVSGNTIYF.

The V call is TRBV19, the J call TRBJ1-2; tentatively, D is TRBD1 (6 bases). The CDR3 totals 17 residues. V lost 3 bases, J lost 4 bases, and 21 bases lay in between. Germline CDR1 and CDR2: LNHDA and SQIVND (reference sequence). Written as DNA, the CDR3 is TGTGCCAGTAGTATCAACAGGGCCGGGAATCGACGCTATGGCTACACCTTC. Amino acid sequence: CASSINRAGNRRYGYTF.

This rearrangement joins TRBV3-1 (or the pseudogene TRBV3-2) to TRBJ1-5; 11 bases fit TRBD1. Per the germline V gene, CDR1 is LGHDT and CDR2 is YNNKEL (reference sequence). This CDR3 is built from 20 residues. Trimming at V came to 4 bases and at J to 2 bases, leaving 16 bases not matched to a gene. The CDR3 loop reads CASSPNSRTGGWVGNQPQHF. The CDR3 nucleotides read TGTGCCAGCAGCCCAAACTCTCGGACAGGGGGCTGGGTGGGCAATCAGCCCCAGCATTTT.

CDR3 coding DNA: TGTGCCATCAGTGGCGGGGATATCGGGGAAAAACTGTTTTTT. It translates to CAISGGDIGEKLFF. The V call is TRBV10-3, the J call TRBJ1-4; no definite D call. V was pared by 4 bases and J by 8 bases, with 14 bases between. Germline assignment: CDR1 ENHRY and CDR2 SYGVKD. The CDR3 runs to 14 residues.

This clone has just one count. The J gene is TRBJ2-3, the V gene TRBV2; maybe TRBD1 (5 bases). The V gene's germline CDR1 is SNHLY and CDR2 FYNNEI. Trimming removed 5 bases at V and 5 bases at J, with 14 bases between. The CDR3 sequence is 14 residues long. The CDR3 loop reads CASSRGSGVDTQYF. CDR3 DNA: TGTGCCAGCAGTAGGGGCAGTGGAGTAGATACGCAGTATTTT. The whole variable domain, filled in from reference TRBV2 and TRBJ2-3, reads EPEVTQTPSHQVTQMGQEVILRCVPISNHLYFYWYRQILGQKVEFLVSFYNNEISEKSEIFDDQFSVERPDGSNFTLKIRSTKLEDSAMYFCASSRGSGVDTQYFGPGTRLTVL.

The chain recombines TRBV4-3 with TRBJ1-2, with a tentative D call TRBD1 (5 bases). The CDR3 runs to 14 residues. Trimming cost V 3 bases and J 4 bases, with 12 bases left between them. Looked up from germline, CDR1 is LGHNA and CDR2 is YSLEER. DNA for the CDR3: TGCGCCAGCAGCCACAGGGAAGAAAGCTATGGCTACACCTTC. The encoded protein is CASSHREESYGYTF.

As regards this clone: The DNA is left out, because the CDR3 cannot be placed on it with certainty; the CDR3 is given as TCRdb lists it. The chain uses TRBV9 and TRBJ1-2; whether TRBD1, the table's D call, matches the DNA was not checked. The CDR3 is 14 amino acids long, termini counted. Germline CDR1 is SGDLS and CDR2 is YYNGEE. CDR3 amino acids: CASSVAPGTEVPRF.

The genes are TRBV11-1 and TRBJ2-3, with 10 nucleotides matching TRBD1. The germline V gene encodes CDR1 SGHAT and CDR2 FQDESV (reference sequence). V gave up 3 bases and J gave up 5 bases; unmatched junction bases: 5. The CDR3 spans 15 residues. Here the CDR3 reads CASSLTGGGRDTQYF. The CDR3 nucleotides are TGTGCCAGCAGCTTGACAGGGGGCGGGCGAGATACGCAGTATTTT.